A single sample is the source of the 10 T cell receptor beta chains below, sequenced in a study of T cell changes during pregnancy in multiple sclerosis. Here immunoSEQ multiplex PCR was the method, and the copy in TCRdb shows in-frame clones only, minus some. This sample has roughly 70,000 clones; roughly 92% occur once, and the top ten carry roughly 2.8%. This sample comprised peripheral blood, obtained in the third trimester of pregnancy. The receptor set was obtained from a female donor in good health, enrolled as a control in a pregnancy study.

DNA for the CDR3: TGTGCCAGCACCCAGTGGCCTTACCGAAGGACAGGGACTGCTATGCTCTCTGGAAACACCATATATTTT. Residues: CASTQWPYRRTGTAMLSGNTIYF. The chain recombines TRBV28 with TRBJ1-3, with TRBD1 matching 8 bases. V lost 7 bases, J lost 0 bases, and 29 bases stayed unmatched. This CDR3 spans 23 amino acids. Germline CDR1 is MDHEN and CDR2 is SYDVKM.

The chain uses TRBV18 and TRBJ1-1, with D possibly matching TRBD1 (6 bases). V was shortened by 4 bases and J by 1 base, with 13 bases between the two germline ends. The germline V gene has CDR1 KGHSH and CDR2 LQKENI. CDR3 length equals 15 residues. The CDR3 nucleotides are TGTGCCAGCTCACGGGACACGCTTGAGAACACTGAAGCTTTCTTT. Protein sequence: CASSRDTLENTEAFF.

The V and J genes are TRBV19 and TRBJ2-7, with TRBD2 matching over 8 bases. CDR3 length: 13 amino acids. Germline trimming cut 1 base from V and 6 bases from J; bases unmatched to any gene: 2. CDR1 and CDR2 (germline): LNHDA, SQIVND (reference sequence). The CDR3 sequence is CASSIGGGSEQYF. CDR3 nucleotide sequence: TGTGCCAGTAGTATAGGCGGGGGGAGCGAGCAGTACTTC.

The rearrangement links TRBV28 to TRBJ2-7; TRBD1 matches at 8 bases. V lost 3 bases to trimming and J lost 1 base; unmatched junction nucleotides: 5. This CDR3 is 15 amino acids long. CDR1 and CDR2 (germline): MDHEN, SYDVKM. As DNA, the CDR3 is TGTGCCAGCAGTTTCACCTGGACAGGGTCCTACGAGCAGTACTTC. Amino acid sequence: CASSFTWTGSYEQYF.

The CDR3 sequence: CASSVGGNTGELFF. DNA for the CDR3: TGTGCCAGCAGCGTGGGGGGGAACACCGGGGAGCTGTTTTTT. The rearrangement joins TRBV11-2 to TRBJ2-2, with D possibly being TRBD2 (6 bases). The length of the CDR3 is 14 residues. With 5 bases removed from V and 1 base from J, the gap between germline ends came to 8 bases. The germline V gene has CDR1 SGHAT and CDR2 FQNNGV.

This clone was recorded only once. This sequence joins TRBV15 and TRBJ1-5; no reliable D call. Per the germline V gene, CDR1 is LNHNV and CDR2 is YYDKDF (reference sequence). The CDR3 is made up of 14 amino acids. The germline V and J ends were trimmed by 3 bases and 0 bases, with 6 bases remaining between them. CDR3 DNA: TGTGCCACCAGCAGCGTAGTTAGCAATCAGCCCCAGCATTTT. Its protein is CATSSVVSNQPQHF.

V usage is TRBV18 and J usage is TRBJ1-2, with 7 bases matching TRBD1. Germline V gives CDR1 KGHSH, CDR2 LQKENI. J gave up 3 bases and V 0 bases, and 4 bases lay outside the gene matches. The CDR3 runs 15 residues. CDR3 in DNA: TGTGCCAGCTCACCACCGGGACAGACATACTATGGCTACACCTTC. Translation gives CASSPPGQTYYGYTF.

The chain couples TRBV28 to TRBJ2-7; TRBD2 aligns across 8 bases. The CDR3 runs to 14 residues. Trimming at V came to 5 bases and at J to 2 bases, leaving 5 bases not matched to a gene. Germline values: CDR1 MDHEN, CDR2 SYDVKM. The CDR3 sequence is CASSTPGLAYEQYF. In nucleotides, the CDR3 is TGTGCCAGCAGTACCCCGGGACTAGCCTACGAGCAGTACTTC.

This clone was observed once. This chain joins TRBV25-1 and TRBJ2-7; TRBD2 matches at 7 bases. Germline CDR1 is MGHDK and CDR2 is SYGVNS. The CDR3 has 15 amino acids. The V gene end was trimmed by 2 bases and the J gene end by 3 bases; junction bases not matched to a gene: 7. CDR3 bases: TGTGCCAGCAGTGAAAGGGAGGGCTTCTACTACGAGCAGTACTTC. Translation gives CASSEREGFYYEQYF.

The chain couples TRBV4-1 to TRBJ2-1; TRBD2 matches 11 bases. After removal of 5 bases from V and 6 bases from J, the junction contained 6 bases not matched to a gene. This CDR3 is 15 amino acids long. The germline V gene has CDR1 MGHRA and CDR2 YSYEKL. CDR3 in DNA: TGCGCCAGCAGCGCGCTAGCGGGGGGTACCAATGAGCAGTTCTTC. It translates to CASSALAGGTNEQFF.